This T cell receptor beta chain is from a study of blood T cell repertoires in COVID-19. This clone was detected only once. Germline CDR1 SEHNR, CDR2 FQNEAQ (reference sequence). The CDR3 is 13 residues long. V was clipped by 3 bases and J by 5 bases; unmatched bases: 3. TCRdb keeps only in-frame clones here, not all; method: immunoSEQ multiplex PCR. The table shows some 270,000 clones, with about 89% occurring only once. The sequence was obtained from a woman aged 55-70 years who had recovered from COVID-19. This rearrangement joins TRBV7-9 to TRBJ2-5; 7 bases align to TRBD2. Sequences were obtained from peripheral blood. Here the CDR3 DNA reads TGTGCCAGCAGCTTGCGGGGAGGGGAGACCCAGTACTTC. This gives the protein CASSLRGGETQYF. The whole variable domain, filled in from reference TRBV7-9 and TRBJ2-5, reads DTGVSQNPRHKITKRGQNVTFRCDPISEHNRLYWYRQTLGQGPEFLTYFQNEAQLEKSRLLSDRFSAERPKGSFSTLEIQRTEQGDSAMYLCASSLRGGETQYFGPGTRLLVL.